The clone carrying this TCR beta chain was seen many times. Its antigen is undetermined. The data were obtained in a study of T cell repertoires in cytomegalovirus infection. One entry per CDR3 protein, called by TCRdb with MiXCR from the reads. The sample shows hundreds of thousands of distinct CDR3 sequences, roughly 31% of them seen only once. Study conclusions and caveats: HLA-C-restricted, CMV-specific TCR beta clonotypes were dominant ex vivo. Cumulative public TCR beta family frequency identified carriers of CMV plus the relevant HLA.

This receptor was identified in a human donor in good health (CMV status not recorded). Some clones in this sample may be carry-over from other donors' samples. The material sequenced was cultured CD8+ T cells from PBMCs, taken from culture after CMV antigen stimulation.

The CDR3 loop reads CSATVGGRQPQHF. In DNA form, the CDR3 reads TGCAGTGCCACAGTGGGGGGTAGACAGCCCCAGCATTTT. This chain uses TRBV20-1 with TRBJ1-5; D perhaps matches TRBD1 (5 bases). CDR3 length: 13 residues. Germline V CDR1 and CDR2: DFQATT, SNEGSKA (reference sequence). V lost 6 bases, J lost 7 bases, and 16 bases lay in between.